Described below is a single TCR beta chain sequence and its context. The data were taken from a study of OX40 agonist ivuxolimab in advanced cancers. The CDR3 has 16 amino acids. V was clipped by 5 bases and J by 0 bases, with 13 bases between them. Germline lookup yields CDR1 SGHAT and CDR2 FQNNGV. The protocol was immunoSEQ multiplex PCR, while the TCRdb copy is restricted to in-frame clones and leaves out a portion. The sample lists almost 70,000 clones, roughly 90% occurring once. The chain combines TRBV11-2 with TRBJ2-2; D is unclear. Sequenced material: CD4+ or CD8+ T cells sorted from blood, taken in a trial of the OX40 agonist ivuxolimab. The source is an adult with an advanced solid tumor such as melanoma, head and neck, liver or kidney cancer. CDR3: CASSPLGRANTGELFF. The DNA for the CDR3 is TGTGCCAGCAGCCCACTTGGCCGTGCGAACACCGGGGAGCTGTTTTTT.